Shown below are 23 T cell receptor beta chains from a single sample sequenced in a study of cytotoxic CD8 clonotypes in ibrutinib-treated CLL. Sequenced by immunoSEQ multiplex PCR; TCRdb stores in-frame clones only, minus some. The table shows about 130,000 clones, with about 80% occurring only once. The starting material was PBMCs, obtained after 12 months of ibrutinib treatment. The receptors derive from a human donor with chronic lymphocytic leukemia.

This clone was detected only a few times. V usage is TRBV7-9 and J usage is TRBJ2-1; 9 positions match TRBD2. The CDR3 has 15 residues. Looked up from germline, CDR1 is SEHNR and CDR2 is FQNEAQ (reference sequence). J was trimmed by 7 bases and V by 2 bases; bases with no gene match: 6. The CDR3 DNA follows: TGTGCCAGCAGCTTATCCGGCGGGAGGGCGAATGAGCAGTTCTTC. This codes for CASSLSGGRANEQFF.

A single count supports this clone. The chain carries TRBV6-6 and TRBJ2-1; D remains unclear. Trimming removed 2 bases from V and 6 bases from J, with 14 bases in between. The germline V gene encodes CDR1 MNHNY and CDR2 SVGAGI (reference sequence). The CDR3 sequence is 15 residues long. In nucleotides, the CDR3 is TGTGCCAGCAGTTACGAGCAAAAGACCGCCAATGAGCAGTTCTTC. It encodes CASSYEQKTANEQFF.

CDR3 in amino acids: CASSWTSGSWDRPYEQYF. The CDR3 nucleotides are TGCGCCAGCAGCTGGACTAGCGGGAGTTGGGACCGACCCTACGAGCAGTACTTC. The chain is built from TRBV5-1 and TRBJ2-7; 13 bases agree with TRBD2. Germline lookup yields CDR1 SGHRS and CDR2 YFSETQ. V lost 3 bases, J lost 2 bases, and 11 bases stayed unmatched. This CDR3 is built from 18 residues.

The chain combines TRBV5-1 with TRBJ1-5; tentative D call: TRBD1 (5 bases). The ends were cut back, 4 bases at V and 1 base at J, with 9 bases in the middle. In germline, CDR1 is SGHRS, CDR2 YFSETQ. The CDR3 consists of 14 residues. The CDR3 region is CASSQGPSNQPQHF. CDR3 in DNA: TGCGCCAGCAGCCAGGGACCGAGCAATCAGCCCCAGCATTTT.

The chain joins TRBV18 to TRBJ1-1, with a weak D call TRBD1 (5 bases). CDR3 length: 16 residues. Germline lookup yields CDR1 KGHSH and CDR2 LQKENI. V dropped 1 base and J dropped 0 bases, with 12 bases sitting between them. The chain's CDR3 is CASSPRQDTMNTEAFF. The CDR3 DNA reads TGTGCCAGCTCACCACGTCAGGACACTATGAACACTGAAGCTTTCTTT.

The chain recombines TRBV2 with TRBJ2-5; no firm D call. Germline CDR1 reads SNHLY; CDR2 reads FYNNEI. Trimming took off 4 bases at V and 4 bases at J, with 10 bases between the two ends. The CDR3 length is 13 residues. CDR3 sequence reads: CASSASLRETQYF. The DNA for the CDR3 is TGTGCCAGCAGTGCTAGTTTACGAGAGACCCAGTACTTC.

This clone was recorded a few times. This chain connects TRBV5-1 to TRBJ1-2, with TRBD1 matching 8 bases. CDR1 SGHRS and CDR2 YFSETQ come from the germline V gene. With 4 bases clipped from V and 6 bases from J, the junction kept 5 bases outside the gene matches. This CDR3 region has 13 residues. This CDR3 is CASSDRGQDGYTF. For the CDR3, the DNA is TGCGCCAGCAGCGACAGGGGTCAGGATGGCTACACCTTC.

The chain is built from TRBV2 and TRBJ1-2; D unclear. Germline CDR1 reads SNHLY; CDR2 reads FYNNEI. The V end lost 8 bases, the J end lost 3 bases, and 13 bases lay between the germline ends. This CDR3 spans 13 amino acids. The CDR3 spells CASPKTGDYGYTF. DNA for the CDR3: TGTGCCAGCCCTAAGACTGGTGACTATGGCTACACCTTC.

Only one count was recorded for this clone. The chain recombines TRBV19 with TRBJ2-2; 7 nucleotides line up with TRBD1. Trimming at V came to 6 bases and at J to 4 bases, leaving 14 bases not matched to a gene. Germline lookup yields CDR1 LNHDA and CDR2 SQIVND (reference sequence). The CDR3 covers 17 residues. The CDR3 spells CASRFDTGDPGTGELFF. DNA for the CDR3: TGTGCCAGTAGATTCGACACAGGGGATCCAGGCACCGGGGAGCTGTTTTTT.

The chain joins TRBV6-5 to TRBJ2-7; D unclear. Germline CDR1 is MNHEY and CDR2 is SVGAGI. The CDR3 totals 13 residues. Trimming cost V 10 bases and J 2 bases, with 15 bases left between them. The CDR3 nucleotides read TGTGCCACCCTCGGCGGCAGCGCCTACGAGCAGTACTTC. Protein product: CATLGGSAYEQYF.

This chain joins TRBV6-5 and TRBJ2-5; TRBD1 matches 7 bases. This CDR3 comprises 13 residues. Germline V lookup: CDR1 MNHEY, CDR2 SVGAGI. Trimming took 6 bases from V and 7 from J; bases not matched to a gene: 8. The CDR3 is CASRTTGLGTQYF. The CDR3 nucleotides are TGTGCCAGCAGAACGACAGGGTTGGGGACCCAGTACTTC.

The CDR3 here is CASSLDRVGQPQHF. CDR3 nucleotides: TGTGCCAGCAGCTTAGATCGGGTTGGTCAGCCCCAGCATTTT. This chain uses TRBV11-2 with TRBJ1-5; D is unresolved. Germline loops: CDR1 SGHAT, CDR2 FQNNGV. Trimming left V 0 bases short and J 6 bases short, with 9 bases between. The CDR3 sequence is 14 residues long. Complete variable domain (other parts from reference TRBV11-2 and TRBJ1-5): EAGVAQSPRYKIIEKRQSVAFWCNPISGHATLYWYQQILGQGPKLLIQFQNNGVVDDSQLPKDRFSAERLKGVDSTLKIQPAKLEDSAVYLCASSLDRVGQPQHFGDGTRLSIL.

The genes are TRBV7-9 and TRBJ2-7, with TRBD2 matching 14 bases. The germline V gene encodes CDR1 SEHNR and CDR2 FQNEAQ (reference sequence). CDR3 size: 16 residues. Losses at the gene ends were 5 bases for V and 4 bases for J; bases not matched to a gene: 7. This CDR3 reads CASSGGLAGELYEQYF. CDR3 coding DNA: TGTGCCAGCAGCGGGGGACTAGCGGGGGAACTATACGAGCAGTACTTC.

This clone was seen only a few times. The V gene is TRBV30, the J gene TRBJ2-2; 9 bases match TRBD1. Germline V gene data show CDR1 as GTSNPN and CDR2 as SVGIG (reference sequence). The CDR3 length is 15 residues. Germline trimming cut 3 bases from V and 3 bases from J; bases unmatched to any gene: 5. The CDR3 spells CAWRVQGAYTGELFF. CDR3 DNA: TGTGCCTGGAGGGTACAGGGGGCGTACACCGGGGAGCTGTTTTTT.

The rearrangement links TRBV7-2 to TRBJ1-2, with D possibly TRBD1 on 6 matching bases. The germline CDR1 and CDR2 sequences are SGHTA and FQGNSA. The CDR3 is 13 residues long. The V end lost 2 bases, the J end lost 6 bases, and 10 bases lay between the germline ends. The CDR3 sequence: CASSLQGFDGYTF. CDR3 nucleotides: TGTGCCAGCAGCTTACAGGGGTTCGATGGCTACACCTTC. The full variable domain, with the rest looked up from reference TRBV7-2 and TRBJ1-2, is GAGVSQSPSNKVTEKGKDVELRCDPISGHTALYWYRQSLGQGLEFLIYFQGNSAPDKSGLPSDRFSAERTGGSVSTLTIQRTQQEDSAVYLCASSLQGFDGYTFGSGTRLTVV.

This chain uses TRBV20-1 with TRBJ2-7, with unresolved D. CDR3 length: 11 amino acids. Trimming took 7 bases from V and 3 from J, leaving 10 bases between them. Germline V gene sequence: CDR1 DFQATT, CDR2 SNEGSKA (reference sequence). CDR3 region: CSVDFHYEQYF. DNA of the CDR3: TGCAGTGTAGACTTCCACTACGAGCAGTACTTC.

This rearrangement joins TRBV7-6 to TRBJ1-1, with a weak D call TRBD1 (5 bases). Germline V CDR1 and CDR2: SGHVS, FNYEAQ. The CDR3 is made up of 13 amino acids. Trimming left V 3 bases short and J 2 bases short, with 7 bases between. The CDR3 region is CASSFTGNTEAFF. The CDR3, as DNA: TGTGCCAGCAGCTTTACAGGAAACACTGAAGCTTTCTTT.

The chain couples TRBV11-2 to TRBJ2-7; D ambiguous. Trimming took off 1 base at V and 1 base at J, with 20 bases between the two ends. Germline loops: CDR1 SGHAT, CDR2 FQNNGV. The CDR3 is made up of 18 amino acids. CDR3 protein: CASSLGRGVGARSYEQYF. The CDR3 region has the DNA TGTGCCAGCAGCTTAGGACGAGGTGTCGGAGCCAGATCCTACGAGCAGTACTTC.

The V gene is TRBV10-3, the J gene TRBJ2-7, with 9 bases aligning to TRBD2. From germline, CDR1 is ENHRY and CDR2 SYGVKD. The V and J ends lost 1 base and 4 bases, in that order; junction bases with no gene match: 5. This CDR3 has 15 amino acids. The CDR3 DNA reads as TGTGCCATCAGTGAGTTGACTAGCGGAATATACGAGCAGTACTTC. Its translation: CAISELTSGIYEQYF.

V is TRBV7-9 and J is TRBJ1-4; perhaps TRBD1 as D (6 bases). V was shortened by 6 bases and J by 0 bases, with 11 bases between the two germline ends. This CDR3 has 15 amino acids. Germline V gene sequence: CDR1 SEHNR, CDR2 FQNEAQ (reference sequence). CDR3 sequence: CASSERTATNEKLFF. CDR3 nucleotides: TGTGCCAGCAGTGAAAGGACAGCAACTAATGAAAAACTGTTTTTT.

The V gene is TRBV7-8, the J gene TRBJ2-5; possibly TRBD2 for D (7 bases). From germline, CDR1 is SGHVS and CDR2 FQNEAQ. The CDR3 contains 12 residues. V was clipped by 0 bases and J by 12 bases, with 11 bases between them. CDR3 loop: CASSLAGGREYF. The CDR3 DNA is TGTGCCAGCAGCTTAGCGGGGGGGCGGGAGTACTTC.

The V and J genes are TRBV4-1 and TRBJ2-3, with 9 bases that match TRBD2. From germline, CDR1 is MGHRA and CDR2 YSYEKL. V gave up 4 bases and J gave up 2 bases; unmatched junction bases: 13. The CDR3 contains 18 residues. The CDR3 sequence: CASSRSIGAGGNTDTQYF. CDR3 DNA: TGCGCCAGCAGCCGATCAATCGGGGCGGGAGGGAACACAGATACGCAGTATTTT.

CDR3 in amino acids: CASWIGQAREKLFF. The CDR3 region has the DNA TGTGCCAGCTGGATTGGACAGGCCCGTGAAAAACTGTTTTTT. The chain couples TRBV6-1 to TRBJ1-4; TRBD1 matches at 7 bases. The CDR3 has 14 amino acids. Trimming removed 8 bases from V and 7 bases from J; junction bases left unmatched: 10. CDR1 and CDR2 from the germline V gene are MNHNS and SASEGT.